The clone carrying this T cell receptor beta chain was picked up a small number of times. Clones were sequenced by immunoSEQ multiplex PCR, and TCRdb holds only the in-frame ones, with some missing. The table has about 38,000 clones, 80% to 95% seen once. The CDR3 has 14 residues. V shed 4 bases and J 7 bases; nucleotides not matched to a gene: 2. CDR1 and CDR2 (germline): MRHNA, SNTAGT. The source of the sample is a study of T cell changes during pregnancy in multiple sclerosis. The sequenced sample was CD8+ T cells from peripheral blood mononuclear cells, obtained after pregnancy. V usage is TRBV6-4 and J usage is TRBJ1-4, with 11 bases identical to TRBD1. The TCR sequence derives from a female donor with multiple sclerosis, enrolled in a pregnancy study. This CDR3 is CASSAGTGGEKLFF. In DNA, the CDR3 is TGTGCCAGCAGTGCCGGGACAGGGGGTGAAAAACTGTTTTTT.